This TCR beta chain was recorded in a study of CD4 T cells in relation to SARS-CoV-2 and coronaviruses. At the level of the study: TCR beta CDR3s were sequenced after roughly nine-day antigen culture of PBMCs. Crossreactive spike epitopes shared across donors were mapped to their HLA restriction.

To note about this clone: The antigen is not known.

Naive or memory CD4+ cells were cultured 1:1 with T cell-depleted PBMCs plus CEF. Measured with immunoSEQ multiplex PCR; TCRdb has only the in-frame clones, and not every one. The repertoire has about 43,000 clones, about 80% of them found once; the top ten carry 1.4% to 1.5%. Notes on the study in general: The cross-reactivity analysis covered only spike protein, not other viral proteins.

Germline V CDR1 and CDR2: SGHDT, YYEEEE. The CDR3 consists of 15 residues. V was cut by 4 bases and J by 7 bases, with 19 bases left in between. What was sequenced was naive CD4+ T cells from PBMCs, cultured in vitro. Sample subset: naive CD4+ T cells isolated by negative enrichment. The origin of this receptor is an adult with COVID-19. The chain carries TRBV5-6 and TRBJ2-3; D tentatively reads TRBD1 or TRBD2 (6 bases each). The CDR3 protein is CASSAMGGHLYTQYF. DNA for the CDR3: TGTGCCAGCAGCGCCATGGGGGGCCACCTGTATACGCAGTATTTT. The variable domain in full, with the rest retrieved from reference TRBV5-6 and TRBJ2-3, is DAGVTQSPTHLIKTRGQQVTLRCSPKSGHDTVSWYQQALGQGPQFIFQYYEEEERQRGNFPDRFSGHQFPNYSSELNVNALLLGDSALYLCASSAMGGHLYTQYFGPGTRLTVL.